The present TCR beta chain was sequenced within a study of human T cells and chemical hapten exposure. Study-wide context: Alopecia areata, totalis and universalis patients, mostly female, were included. TCR yields per sample varied, mainly owing to small pooled library volume differences.

Time point of the sample: pre-sensitization, week 0. Described treatment: therapeutic diphenylcyclopropenone sensitization with weekly scalp DPC. The study enrolled 18 to 70-year-old alopecia patients suitable for DPC. TCRdb reprocessed the RACE reads via MiXCR and lists one record per CDR3 protein. The repertoire holds approximately 60,000 distinct CDR3 sequences, with about 11% as singletons. CDR1 SGHRS and CDR2 YFSETQ come from the germline V gene. CDR3 size: 14 residues. Trimming shortened V by 5 bases and J by 5 bases, and 13 bases separated the two germline ends. This clonotype has at least ten counts.

This chain links TRBV5-1 with TRBJ2-2; weak D call: TRBD1 (7 bases). The sample consisted of whole blood, taken in connection with sensitization to the hapten diphenylcyclopropenone (DPC). This TCR derives from a woman aged 35 to 49 with alopecia areata. Some clones in this sample may be carry-over from other donors' samples. The CDR3 DNA sequence: TGCGCCAGCAGGGAGGGGGCGAGGACCGGGGAGCTGTTTTTT. Translation: CASREGARTGELFF.